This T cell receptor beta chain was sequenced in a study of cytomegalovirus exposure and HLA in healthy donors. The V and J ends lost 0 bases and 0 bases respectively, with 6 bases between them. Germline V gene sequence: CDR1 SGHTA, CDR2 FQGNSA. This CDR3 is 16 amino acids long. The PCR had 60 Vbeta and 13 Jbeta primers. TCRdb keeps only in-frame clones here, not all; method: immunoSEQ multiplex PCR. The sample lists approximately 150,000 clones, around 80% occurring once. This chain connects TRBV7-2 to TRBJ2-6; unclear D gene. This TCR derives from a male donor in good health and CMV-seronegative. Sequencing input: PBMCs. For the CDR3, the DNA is TGTGCCAGCAGCTTAGCGGGCTACTCTGGGGCCAACGTCCTGACTTTC. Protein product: CASSLAGYSGANVLTF.